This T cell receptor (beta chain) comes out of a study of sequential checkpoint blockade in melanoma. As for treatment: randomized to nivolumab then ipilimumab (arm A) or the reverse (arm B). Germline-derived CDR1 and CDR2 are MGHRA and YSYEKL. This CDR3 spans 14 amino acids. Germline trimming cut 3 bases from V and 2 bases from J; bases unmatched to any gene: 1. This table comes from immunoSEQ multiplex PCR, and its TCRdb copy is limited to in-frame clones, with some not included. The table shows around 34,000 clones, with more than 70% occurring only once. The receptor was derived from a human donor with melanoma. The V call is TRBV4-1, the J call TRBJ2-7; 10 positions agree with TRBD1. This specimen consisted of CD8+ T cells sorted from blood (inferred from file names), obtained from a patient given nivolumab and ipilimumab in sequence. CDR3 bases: TGCGCCAGCAGCCACGGGACAGGGGCCTACGAGCAGTACTTC. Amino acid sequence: CASSHGTGAYEQYF.